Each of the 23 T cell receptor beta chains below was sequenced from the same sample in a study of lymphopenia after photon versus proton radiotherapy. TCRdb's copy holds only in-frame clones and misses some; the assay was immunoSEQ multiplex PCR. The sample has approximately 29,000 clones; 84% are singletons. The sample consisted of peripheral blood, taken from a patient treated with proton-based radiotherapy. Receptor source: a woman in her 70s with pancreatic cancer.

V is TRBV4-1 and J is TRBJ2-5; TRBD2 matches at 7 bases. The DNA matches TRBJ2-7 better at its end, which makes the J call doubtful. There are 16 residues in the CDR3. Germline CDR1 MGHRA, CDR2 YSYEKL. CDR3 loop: CASSQALGGSSYEQYF. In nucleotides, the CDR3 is TGCGCCAGCAGCCAAGCTCTGGGGGGGAGCTCCTACGAGCAGTACTTC.

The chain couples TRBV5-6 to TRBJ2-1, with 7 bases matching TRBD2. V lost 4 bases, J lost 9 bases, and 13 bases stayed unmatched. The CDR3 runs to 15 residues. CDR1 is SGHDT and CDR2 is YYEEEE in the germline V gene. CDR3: CASSRPSGAHTEQFF. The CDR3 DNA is TGTGCCAGCAGCCGTCCCAGCGGGGCTCACACTGAGCAGTTCTTC.

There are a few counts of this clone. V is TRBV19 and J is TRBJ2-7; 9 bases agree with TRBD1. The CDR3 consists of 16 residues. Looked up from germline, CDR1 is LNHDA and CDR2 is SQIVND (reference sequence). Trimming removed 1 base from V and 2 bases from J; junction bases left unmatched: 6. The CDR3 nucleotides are TGTGCCAGTAGTATAGCCTGGGGGACAGGGACCTACGAGCAGTACTTC. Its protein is CASSIAWGTGTYEQYF. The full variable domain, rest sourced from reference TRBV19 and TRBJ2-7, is DGGITQSPKYLFRKEGQNVTLSCEQNLNHDAMYWYRQDPGQGLRLIYYSQIVNDFQKGDIAEGYSVSREKKESFPLTVTSAQKNPTAFYLCASSIAWGTGTYEQYFGPGTRLTVT.

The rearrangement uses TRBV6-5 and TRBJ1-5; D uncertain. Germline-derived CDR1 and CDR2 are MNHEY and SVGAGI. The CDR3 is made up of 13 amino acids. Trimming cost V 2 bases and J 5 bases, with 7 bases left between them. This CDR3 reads CASSYNYDQPQHF. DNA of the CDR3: TGTGCCAGCAGTTACAATTATGATCAGCCCCAGCATTTT.

CDR3: CASSPQGSSNQPQHF. The DNA of the CDR3 is TGCGCCAGCAGCCCGCAGGGGAGTAGCAATCAGCCCCAGCATTTT. V and J are TRBV5-1 and TRBJ1-5; a weak D match, TRBD1 (6 bases). In germline, CDR1 is SGHRS, CDR2 YFSETQ. Trimming pared 4 bases from V and 0 bases from J, leaving 11 bases between. The CDR3 spans 15 residues.

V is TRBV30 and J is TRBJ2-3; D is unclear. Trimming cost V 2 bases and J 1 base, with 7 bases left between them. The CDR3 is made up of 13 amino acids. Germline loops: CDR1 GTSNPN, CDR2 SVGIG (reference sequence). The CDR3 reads CAWSPERTDTQYF. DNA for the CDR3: TGTGCCTGGAGTCCGGAGCGCACAGATACGCAGTATTTT.

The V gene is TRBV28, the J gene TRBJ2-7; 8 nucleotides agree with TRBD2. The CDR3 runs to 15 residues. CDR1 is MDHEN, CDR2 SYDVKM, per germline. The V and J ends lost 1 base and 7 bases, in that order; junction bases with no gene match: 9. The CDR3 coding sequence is TGTGCCAGCAGTTTATTTACGGGAGGGACCTCTGAGCAGTACTTC. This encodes CASSLFTGGTSEQYF.

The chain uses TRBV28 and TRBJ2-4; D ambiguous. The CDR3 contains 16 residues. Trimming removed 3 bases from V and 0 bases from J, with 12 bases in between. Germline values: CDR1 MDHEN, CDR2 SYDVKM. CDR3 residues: CASSFWALLAKNIQYF. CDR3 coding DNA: TGTGCCAGCAGTTTTTGGGCCCTACTAGCCAAAAACATTCAGTACTTC.

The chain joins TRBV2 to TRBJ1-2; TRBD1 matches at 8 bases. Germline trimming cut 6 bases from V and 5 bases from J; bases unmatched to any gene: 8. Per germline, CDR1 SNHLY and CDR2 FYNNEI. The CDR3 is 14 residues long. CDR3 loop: CASRTGDREYGYTF. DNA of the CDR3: TGTGCCAGCAGGACAGGGGATCGGGAATATGGCTACACCTTC.

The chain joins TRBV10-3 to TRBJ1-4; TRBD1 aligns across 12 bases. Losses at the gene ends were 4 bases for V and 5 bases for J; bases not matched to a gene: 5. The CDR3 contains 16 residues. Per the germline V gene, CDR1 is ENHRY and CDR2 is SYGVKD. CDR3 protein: CAISAGTGGPNEKLFF. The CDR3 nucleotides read TGTGCCATCAGTGCCGGGACAGGGGGCCCCAATGAAAAACTGTTTTTT.

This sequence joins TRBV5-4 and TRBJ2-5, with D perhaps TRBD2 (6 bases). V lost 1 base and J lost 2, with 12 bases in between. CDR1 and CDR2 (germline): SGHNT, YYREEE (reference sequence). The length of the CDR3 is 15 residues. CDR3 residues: CASSLSVGGQETQYF. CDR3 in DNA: TGTGCCAGCAGCTTGTCCGTGGGGGGACAAGAGACCCAGTACTTC.

DNA for the CDR3: TGTGCCTGGAACTCTGGAAACACCATATATTTT. This codes for CAWNSGNTIYF. The chain recombines TRBV30 with TRBJ1-3, with D unclear. Germline V gene lookup returns CDR1 GTSNPN and CDR2 SVGIG (reference sequence). The CDR3 runs to 11 residues. The V and J ends lost 4 bases and 0 bases respectively, with 1 base between them.

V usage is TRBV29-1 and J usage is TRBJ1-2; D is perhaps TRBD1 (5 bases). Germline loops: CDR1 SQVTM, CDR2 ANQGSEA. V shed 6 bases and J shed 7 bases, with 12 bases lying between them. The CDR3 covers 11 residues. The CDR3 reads CSVTGGVGYTF. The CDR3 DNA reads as TGCAGCGTAACAGGAGGGGTTGGCTACACCTTC.

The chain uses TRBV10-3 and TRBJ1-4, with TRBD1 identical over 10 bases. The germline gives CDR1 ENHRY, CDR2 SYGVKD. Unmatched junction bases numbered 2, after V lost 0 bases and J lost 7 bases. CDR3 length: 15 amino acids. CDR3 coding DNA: TGTGCCATCAGTGAGTCGGACAGGGGGAGTGAAAAACTGTTTTTT. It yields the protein CAISESDRGSEKLFF.

The CDR3 loop reads CASSRGQGFKGGELFF. CDR3 sequence (DNA): TGTGCCAGCAGCCGGGGACAGGGGTTTAAAGGCGGGGAGCTGTTTTTT. This chain links TRBV28 with TRBJ2-2; 10 bases align to TRBD1. The length of the CDR3 is 16 residues. V lost 6 bases to trimming and J lost 7 bases; unmatched junction nucleotides: 11. Germline V CDR1 and CDR2: MDHEN, SYDVKM. Looking up the rest from reference TRBV28 and TRBJ2-2 gives the full variable domain: DVKVTQSSRYLVKRTGEKVFLECVQDMDHENMFWYRQDPGLGLRLIYFSYDVKMKEKGDIPEGYSVSREKKERFSLILESASTNQTSMYLCASSRGQGFKGGELFFGEGSRLTVL.

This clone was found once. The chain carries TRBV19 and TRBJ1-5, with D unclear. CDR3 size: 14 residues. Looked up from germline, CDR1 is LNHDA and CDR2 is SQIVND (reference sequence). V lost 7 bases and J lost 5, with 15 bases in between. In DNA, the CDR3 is TGTGCCAGTAAGGCTGACGGATCCTATCAGCCCCAGCATTTT. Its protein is CASKADGSYQPQHF.

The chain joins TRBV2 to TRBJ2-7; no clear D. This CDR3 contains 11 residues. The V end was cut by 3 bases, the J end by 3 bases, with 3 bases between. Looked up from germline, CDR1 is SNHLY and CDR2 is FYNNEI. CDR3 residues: CASSDFYEQYF. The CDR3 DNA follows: TGTGCCAGCAGTGACTTCTACGAGCAGTACTTC.

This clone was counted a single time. The CDR3, as DNA: TGTGCCAGCAGCTTACCACAGAACTCCTACGAGCAGTACTTC. Residues: CASSLPQNSYEQYF. The chain couples TRBV11-1 to TRBJ2-7, with unresolved D. Trimming removed 2 bases at V and 0 bases at J, with 8 bases between. This CDR3 spans 14 amino acids. In germline, CDR1 is SGHAT, CDR2 FQDESV (reference sequence).

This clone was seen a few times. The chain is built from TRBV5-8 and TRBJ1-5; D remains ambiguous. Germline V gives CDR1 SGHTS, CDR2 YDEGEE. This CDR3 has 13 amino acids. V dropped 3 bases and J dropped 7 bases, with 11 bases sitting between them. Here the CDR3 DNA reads TGTGCCAGCAGCTCCAGGAGCAGGCAGCCCCAGCATTTT. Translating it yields CASSSRSRQPQHF.

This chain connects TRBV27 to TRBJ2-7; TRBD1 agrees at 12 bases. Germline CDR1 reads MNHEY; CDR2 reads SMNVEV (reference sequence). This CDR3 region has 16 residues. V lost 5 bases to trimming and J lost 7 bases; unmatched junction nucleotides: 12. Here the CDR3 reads CASSAQPGQGAKEQYF. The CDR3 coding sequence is TGTGCCAGCAGTGCCCAGCCGGGACAGGGGGCGAAAGAGCAGTACTTC.

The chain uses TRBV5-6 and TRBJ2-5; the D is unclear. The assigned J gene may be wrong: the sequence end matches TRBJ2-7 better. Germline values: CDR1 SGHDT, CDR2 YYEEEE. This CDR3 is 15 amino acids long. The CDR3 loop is CASSSRGNSAYEQYF. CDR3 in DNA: TGTGCCAGCAGCTCGCGTGGGAACTCGGCCTACGAGCAGTACTTC.

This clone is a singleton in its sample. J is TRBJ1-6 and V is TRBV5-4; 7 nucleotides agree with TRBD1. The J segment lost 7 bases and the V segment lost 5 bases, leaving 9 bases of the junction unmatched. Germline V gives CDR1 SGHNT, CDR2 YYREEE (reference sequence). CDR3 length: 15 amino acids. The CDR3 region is CASRRAGTENSPLHF. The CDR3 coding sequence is TGTGCCAGCAGACGCGCCGGGACAGAGAATTCACCCCTCCACTTT.

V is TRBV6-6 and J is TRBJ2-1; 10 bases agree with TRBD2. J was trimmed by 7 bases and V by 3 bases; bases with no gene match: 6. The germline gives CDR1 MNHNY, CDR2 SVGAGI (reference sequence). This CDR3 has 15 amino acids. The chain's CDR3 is CASSYLAGVLNEQFF. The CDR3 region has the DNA TGTGCCAGCAGTTATCTAGCGGGAGTCCTGAATGAGCAGTTCTTC.